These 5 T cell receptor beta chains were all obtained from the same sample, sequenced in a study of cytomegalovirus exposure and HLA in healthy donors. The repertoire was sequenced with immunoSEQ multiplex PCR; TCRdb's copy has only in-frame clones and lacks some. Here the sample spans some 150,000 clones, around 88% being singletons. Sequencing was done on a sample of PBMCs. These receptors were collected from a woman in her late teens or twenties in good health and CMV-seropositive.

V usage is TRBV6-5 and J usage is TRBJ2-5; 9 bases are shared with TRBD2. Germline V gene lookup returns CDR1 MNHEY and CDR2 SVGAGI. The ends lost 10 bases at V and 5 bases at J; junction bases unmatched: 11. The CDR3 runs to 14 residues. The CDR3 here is CATTLAGVSETQYF. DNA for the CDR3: TGTGCCACCACCTTAGCGGGAGTGAGTGAGACCCAGTACTTC.

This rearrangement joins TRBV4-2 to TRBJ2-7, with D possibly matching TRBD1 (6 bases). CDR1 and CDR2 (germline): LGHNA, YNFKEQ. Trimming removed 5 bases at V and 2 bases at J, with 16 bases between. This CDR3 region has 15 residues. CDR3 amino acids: CASSVDWGPTYEQYF. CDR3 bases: TGTGCCAGCAGCGTGGATTGGGGGCCTACCTACGAGCAGTACTTC.

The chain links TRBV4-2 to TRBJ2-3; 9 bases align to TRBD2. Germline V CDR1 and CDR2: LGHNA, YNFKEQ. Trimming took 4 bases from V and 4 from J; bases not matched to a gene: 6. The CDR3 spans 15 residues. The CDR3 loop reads CASSLGTSNADTQYF. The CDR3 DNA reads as TGTGCCAGCAGCCTTGGGACTAGCAATGCAGATACGCAGTATTTT.

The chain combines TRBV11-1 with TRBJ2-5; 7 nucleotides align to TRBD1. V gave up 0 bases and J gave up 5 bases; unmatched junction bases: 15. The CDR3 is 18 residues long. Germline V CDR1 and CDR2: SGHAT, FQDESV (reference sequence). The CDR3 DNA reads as TGTGCCAGCAGCTTAGCCAACCCCCGACAGGGTTGGTTGGAGACCCAGTACTTC. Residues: CASSLANPRQGWLETQYF.

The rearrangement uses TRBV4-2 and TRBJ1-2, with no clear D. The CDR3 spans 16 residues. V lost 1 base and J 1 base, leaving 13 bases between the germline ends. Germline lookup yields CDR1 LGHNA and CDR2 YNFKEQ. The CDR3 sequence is CASSQAAAGNNYGYTF. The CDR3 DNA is TGTGCCAGCAGCCAAGCGGCGGCGGGTAATAACTATGGCTACACCTTC.